The 11 T cell receptor beta chains below come from one sample, sequenced in a study of PD-L1 blockade in urothelial cancer. Only in-frame clones appear in the TCRdb table, and some are missing; sequencing was by immunoSEQ multiplex PCR. Among tens of thousands of clones, 84% were seen once, and the ten largest hold less than 1.5%. Time point here: pretreatment peripheral blood. This specimen consisted of PBMCs, obtained around atezolizumab (anti-PD-L1) treatment. These receptors came from a man aged 45-65 years with urothelial cancer.

This clone was seen more than once but under ten times. The chain carries TRBV4-2 and TRBJ1-2; 7 nucleotides line up with TRBD1. With V trimmed by 0 bases and J by 6 bases, 7 bases remained unmatched. Germline V lookup: CDR1 LGHNA, CDR2 YNFKEQ. This CDR3 has 15 residues. CDR3 in amino acids: CASSQDPTGVDGYTF. CDR3 DNA: TGTGCCAGCAGCCAAGACCCCACAGGGGTGGATGGCTACACCTTC.

This rearrangement joins TRBV5-1 to TRBJ2-7; TRBD2 matches at 11 bases. Trimming took 3 bases from V and 3 from J; bases not matched to a gene: 2. The germline V gene has CDR1 SGHRS and CDR2 YFSETQ. This CDR3 contains 14 residues. CDR3 nucleotides: TGCGCCAGCAGCTCCGGGACTAGCGGCTACGAGCAGTACTTC. It specifies CASSSGTSGYEQYF.

This chain uses TRBV7-8 with TRBJ1-5, with D maybe TRBD1 (5 bases). Germline CDR1 SGHVS, CDR2 FQNEAQ. The CDR3 loop spans 15 amino acids. Trimming stripped 3 bases from V and 4 bases from J, with 13 bases between. The CDR3 is CASSFPGSGNQPQHF. Here the CDR3 DNA reads TGTGCCAGCAGCTTTCCGGGCTCAGGGAATCAGCCCCAGCATTTT. Full variable domain (rest looked up from reference TRBV7-8 and TRBJ1-5): GAGVSQSPRYKVAKRGQDVALRCDPISGHVSLFWYQQALGQGPEFLTYFQNEAQLDKSGLPSDRFFAERPEGSVSTLKIQRTQQEDSAVYLCASSFPGSGNQPQHFGDGTRLSIL.

This clone was counted only a few times. The rearrangement joins TRBV6-1 to TRBJ2-4, with 9 nucleotides matching TRBD2. The CDR3 is 14 amino acids. Germline trimming cut 1 base from V and 5 bases from J; bases unmatched to any gene: 0. Looked up from germline, CDR1 is MNHNS and CDR2 is SASEGT. The CDR3 bases are TGTGCCAGCAGTGAAGGCGGGGGGGAAAACATTCAGTACTTC. It is translated as CASSEGGGENIQYF.

CDR3 region: CASSLTGPANTEAFF. The DNA of the CDR3 is TGTGCCAGCAGCTTGACAGGTCCCGCCAACACTGAAGCTTTCTTT. The chain is built from TRBV5-5 and TRBJ1-1; possible D gene TRBD1, 5 bases. The V gene lost 1 base and the J gene lost 2 bases, with 12 bases spanning the gap. Looked up from germline, CDR1 is SGHKS and CDR2 is YYEKEE (reference sequence). This CDR3 has 15 amino acids.

The chain is built from TRBV15 and TRBJ2-3; the match to TRBD2 covers 10 bases. The CDR3 is 15 residues long. CDR1 and CDR2 from the germline V gene are LNHNV and YYDKDF (reference sequence). The V and J ends lost 0 bases and 6 bases, in that order; junction bases with no gene match: 3. In DNA, the CDR3 is TGTGCCACCAGCAGAGATAGCGGGAGGTCTGATACGCAGTATTTT. Protein: CATSRDSGRSDTQYF.

This chain connects TRBV14 to TRBJ1-1; D may be TRBD1 (5 bases). With 1 base removed from V and 7 bases from J, the gap between germline ends came to 28 bases. Per the germline V gene, CDR1 is SGHDN and CDR2 is FVKESK. CDR3 length: 19 residues. DNA of the CDR3: TGTGCCAGCAGCCAAGTGGGGCAGACATCTTGGTTGGAAACACTTGAAGCTTTCTTT. This gives the protein CASSQVGQTSWLETLEAFF.

Notes on this clone: Relative to the germline gene, one junction end is altered; a read error may explain this. The chain links TRBV7-3 to TRBJ2-5; tentative D call: TRBD2 (6 bases). The germline gives CDR1 SGHTA, CDR2 FQGTGA. The CDR3 totals 13 residues. The CDR3, as DNA: TGTGCCAGCAGCCTAGCGTTCTCGGGAGCTAAACACTTC. Amino acid sequence: CASSLAFSGAKHF.

This rearrangement joins TRBV4-3 to TRBJ2-5; D might be TRBD2 (6 bases). The CDR3 runs to 16 residues. V lost 2 bases, J lost 4 bases, and 17 bases lay in between. Per germline, CDR1 LGHNA and CDR2 YSLEER. Here the CDR3 DNA reads TGCGCCAGCAGCCAATCGCTAGCGCCCATCGGAGAGACCCAGTACTTC. It specifies CASSQSLAPIGETQYF.

The chain couples TRBV14 to TRBJ1-1; D is possibly TRBD1 (6 bases). Germline lookup yields CDR1 SGHDN and CDR2 FVKESK. CDR3 length equals 17 residues. Trimming removed 3 bases at V and 6 bases at J, with 23 bases between. The CDR3 sequence is CASSHRGLSGVNSEAFF. CDR3 DNA: TGTGCCAGCAGCCACAGGGGTTTGTCTGGAGTTAACTCTGAAGCTTTCTTT.

The V and J genes are TRBV7-9 and TRBJ2-7; D is undetermined. CDR1 is SEHNR and CDR2 is FQNEAQ in the germline V gene (reference sequence). This CDR3 has 12 amino acids. The germline V and J ends were trimmed by 5 bases and 4 bases, with 9 bases remaining between them. CDR3 in DNA: TGTGCCAGCAGCCCTAAGAATTACGAGCAGTACTTC. This sequence encodes CASSPKNYEQYF.